These 5 T cell receptor beta chains were all obtained from the same sample, sequenced in a study of beta chain features in type 1 diabetes. Reverse transcription of all isolated RNA meant that expressed TCRB transcripts were sequenced. Here immunoSEQ multiplex PCR was the method, and the copy in TCRdb shows in-frame clones only, minus some. The sample has about 290,000 clones; 7.5% to 9.5% are singletons. Sequencing was done on a sample of central memory CD4+ T cells from blood. The source is a woman aged 18 to 35 in good health.

This chain joins TRBV4-1 and TRBJ1-2; 10 bases are shared with TRBD1. This CDR3 spans 14 amino acids. Trimming cost V 3 bases and J 4 bases; bases outside gene matches: 2. Germline V CDR1 and CDR2: MGHRA, YSYEKL. The CDR3, as DNA: TGCGCCAGCAGCCAGGACAGGGGGTCCTATGGCTACACCTTC. Its translation is CASSQDRGSYGYTF.

The chain links TRBV6-6 to TRBJ2-1; the match to TRBD1 covers 7 bases. CDR1 is MNHNY, CDR2 SVGAGI, per germline (reference sequence). J was trimmed by 7 bases and V by 7 bases; bases with no gene match: 7. The CDR3 runs 13 residues. The DNA of the CDR3 is TGTGCCAGCACTTTCACACAGGGGAATGAGCAGTTCTTC. Translating gives CASTFTQGNEQFF.

This clone has just a few counts. V usage is TRBV30 and J usage is TRBJ2-7, with D perhaps matching TRBD1 (5 bases). Germline-derived CDR1 and CDR2 are GTSNPN and SVGIG (reference sequence). This CDR3 has 12 amino acids. Trimming removed 4 bases from V and 1 base from J, with 8 bases in between. CDR3 residues: CAWTPGSYEQYF. The CDR3 DNA is TGTGCCTGGACCCCAGGGTCCTACGAGCAGTACTTC.

This clone was detected a few times. The genes are TRBV27 and TRBJ2-1, with 12 bases fitting TRBD2. Unmatched junction bases numbered 3, after V lost 3 bases and J lost 9 bases. Germline values: CDR1 MNHEY, CDR2 SMNVEV (reference sequence). CDR3 length equals 14 residues. The CDR3 DNA sequence: TGTGCCAGCAGTTTGACTAGCGGGGGCGGTGAGCAGTTCTTC. Protein: CASSLTSGGGEQFF.

This chain links TRBV15 with TRBJ2-7, with 9 positions matching TRBD2. The CDR3 covers 14 residues. Per germline, CDR1 LNHNV and CDR2 YYDKDF (reference sequence). The ends lost 3 bases at V and 9 bases at J; junction bases unmatched: 9. This CDR3 reads CATSSLPAGGLQYV. DNA of the CDR3: TGTGCCACCAGCAGCCTCCCCGCGGGGGGGCTGCAGTACGTC.